Presented here are 14 T cell receptor beta chains from one specimen sequenced in a study of tumor-infiltrating lymphocytes in oesophageal squamous cell carcinoma. TCRdb independently ran MiXCR on the PCR reads; one entry per CDR3 protein. The sample lists almost 20,000 distinct CDR3 sequences, approximately 40% seen once, with about 7% in the top ten. The sequenced material came from blood. These receptors came from a male donor with esophageal squamous cell carcinoma.

Sample share makes this clonotype medium-sized (0.01 to 0.1%). The V and J genes are TRBV7-9 and TRBJ1-2; 10 bases map to TRBD1. Germline loops: CDR1 SEHNR, CDR2 FQNEAQ (reference sequence). With V trimmed by 4 bases and J by 8 bases, 4 bases remained unmatched. The CDR3 extends over 13 amino acids. The CDR3 region is CASSSGQGDGYTF. CDR3 nucleotides: TGTGCCAGCAGCTCCGGACAGGGGGACGGCTACACCTTC.

The rearrangement links TRBV27 to TRBJ2-7, with TRBD2 identical over 9 bases. The DNA end favors TRBJ2-1, so the J call may be wrong. The germline V gene encodes CDR1 MNHEY and CDR2 SMNVEV (reference sequence). CDR3 size: 17 residues. The CDR3 nucleotides are TGTGCCAGCAGTTTACGTACCGGACTAGCGACTTACAATGAGCAGTTCTTC. Protein sequence: CASSLRTGLATYNEQFF.

This clonotype has a count of ten or more. The gene calls are TRBV12-3 or TRBV12-4 and TRBJ2-5, with D tentatively TRBD2 (5 bases). The CDR3 contains 11 residues. V was trimmed by 4 bases and J by 13 bases, leaving 13 bases between them. The CDR3 region is CASSYAGELYF. The CDR3 DNA reads as TGTGCCAGCAGTTATGCCGGGGAGCTGTACTTC.

The chain has TRBV7-2 and TRBJ2-1; 10 bases match TRBD2. V shed 4 bases, J shed 6 bases, and the junction held 6 bases outside the gene matches. The CDR3 runs to 15 residues. Germline V gene sequence: CDR1 SGHTA, CDR2 FQGNSA. CDR3 region: CASSSNSGRINEQFF. CDR3 sequence (DNA): TGTGCCAGCAGCTCTAATAGCGGGAGGATCAATGAGCAGTTCTTC.

J is TRBJ1-1 and V is TRBV7-8; the match to TRBD2 covers 10 bases. Matching the DNA end better, TRBJ2-1 makes the J call doubtful. The CDR3 sequence is 14 residues long. Looked up from germline, CDR1 is SGHVS and CDR2 is FQNEAQ. CDR3: CASSSRRTSGEQFF. CDR3 nucleotide sequence: TGTGCCAGCAGCTCGAGGCGGACTAGCGGTGAGCAGTTCTTC.

This clonotype is classed as medium-sized. The J gene is TRBJ2-3, the V gene TRBV7-3; 7 bases fit TRBD2. This CDR3 comprises 15 residues. The germline V gene encodes CDR1 SGHTA and CDR2 FQGTGA. V shed 3 bases, J shed 3 bases, and the junction held 6 bases outside the gene matches. The CDR3 sequence is CASSLTSYGTDTQYF. As DNA, the CDR3 is TGTGCCAGCAGCTTGACTAGCTATGGGACAGATACGCAGTATTTT. The full variable domain, completed using reference TRBV7-3 and TRBJ2-3, is GAGVSQTPSNKVTEKGKYVELRCDPISGHTALYWYRQSLGQGPEFLIYFQGTGAADDSGLPNDRFFAVRPEGSVSTLKIQRTERGDSAVYLCASSLTSYGTDTQYFGPGTRLTVL.

This clonotype was detected only a few times. V and J are TRBV7-2 and TRBJ2-5; TRBD2 matches at 8 bases. The CDR3 loop spans 17 amino acids. Germline V gene lookup returns CDR1 SGHTA and CDR2 FQGNSA. V lost 1 base to trimming and J lost 1 base; unmatched junction nucleotides: 8. The CDR3 sequence: CASSLVHGGAPQETQYF. CDR3 coding DNA: TGTGCCAGCAGCTTAGTCCACGGGGGGGCCCCCCAAGAGACCCAGTACTTC.

This chain connects TRBV12-3 or TRBV12-4 to TRBJ1-5, with D perhaps TRBD1 (5 bases). V lost 2 bases and J lost 0, with 8 bases in between. The CDR3 runs to 15 residues. The CDR3 DNA follows: TGTGCCAGCAGTTTACAGGGATATAGCAATCAGCCCCAGCATTTT. It is translated as CASSLQGYSNQPQHF.

The CDR3 sequence is CAWSWGNEETQYF. CDR3 coding DNA: TGTGCCTGGTCGTGGGGGAACGAGGAGACCCAGTACTTC. The V gene is TRBV30, the J gene TRBJ2-1; TRBD1 or TRBD2 may be the D gene (5 bases each). The J call could be wrong; TRBJ2-5 is a better fit for the DNA end. The CDR3 consists of 13 residues. Germline CDR1 reads GTSNPN; CDR2 reads SVGIG (reference sequence).

This clonotype was observed a few times. This sequence joins TRBV11-1 and TRBJ2-2, with TRBD2 as a possible D gene (5 bases). V shed 3 bases and J shed 3 bases, with 8 bases lying between them. This CDR3 is 14 amino acids long. The germline CDR1 and CDR2 sequences are SGHAT and FQDESV (reference sequence). CDR3 protein: CASSLGAHTGELFF. DNA for the CDR3: TGTGCCAGCAGCTTGGGAGCTCACACCGGGGAGCTGTTTTTT.

The J gene is TRBJ2-3, the V gene TRBV7-9, with TRBD2 matching 10 bases. The length of the CDR3 is 16 residues. The germline CDR1 and CDR2 sequences are SEHNR and FQNEAQ (reference sequence). Losses at the gene ends were 3 bases for V and 4 bases for J; bases not matched to a gene: 7. The CDR3: CASSFLSSGRADTQYF. The CDR3 nucleotides read TGTGCCAGCAGCTTTCTTAGCAGCGGGAGGGCAGATACGCAGTATTTT. The full variable domain, in which reference TRBV7-9 and TRBJ2-3 provide the parts outside the CDR3, is DTGVSQNPRHKITKRGQNVTFRCDPISEHNRLYWYRQTLGQGPEFLTYFQNEAQLEKSRLLSDRFSAERPKGSFSTLEIQRTEQGDSAMYLCASSFLSSGRADTQYFGPGTRLTVL.

This clonotype was seen a few times. The chain carries TRBV20-1 and TRBJ2-1; either TRBD1 or TRBD2 may fit D (6 bases each). CDR1 is DFQATT and CDR2 is SNEGSKA in the germline V gene (reference sequence). V dropped 4 bases and J dropped 6 bases, with 37 bases sitting between them. The CDR3 consists of 21 residues. The CDR3 region is CSAIPSYRDPNLWGLTNEQFF. As DNA, the CDR3 is TGCAGTGCTATCCCCTCCTACAGGGATCCGAATCTGTGGGGACTTACCAATGAGCAGTTCTTC.

This clonotype was picked up a small number of times. This sequence joins TRBV7-3 and TRBJ1-2, with 7 bases fitting TRBD1. CDR1 is SGHTA, CDR2 FQGTGA, per germline. The junction had 8 bases not matched to a gene; V was cut back by 0 bases and J by 4 bases. The CDR3 has 16 residues. The chain's CDR3 is CASSLTSGQFPYGYTF. The CDR3 DNA is TGTGCCAGCAGCTTAACTTCGGGACAGTTCCCCTATGGCTACACCTTC.

This clonotype was seen at least ten times. V gene TRBV10-1 combines with J gene TRBJ2-2; D is perhaps TRBD1 (6 bases). The V end lost 4 bases, the J end lost 4 bases, and 13 bases lay between the germline ends. The germline CDR1 and CDR2 sequences are WNHNN and SYGVQD (reference sequence). The CDR3 extends over 15 amino acids. The DNA for the CDR3 is TGCGCCAGCAGTGTGAAGACAGGATCCACCGGGGAGCTGTTTTTT. This gives the protein CASSVKTGSTGELFF.